This T cell receptor beta chain was documented in a study of blood T cell repertoires in COVID-19. The overall study: Acute-phase and convalescent COVID-19 samples originated in the United States, Italy and Spain.

Under the authors' procedure: Cell counts per sample came from amplifying reference gene primers. Clones were sequenced by immunoSEQ multiplex PCR, and TCRdb holds only the in-frame ones, with some missing. V, J and clone size are those of that table, while D and trimming were read from the DNA. The table includes around 220,000 clones, around 80% detected once. The CDR3 totals 12 residues. The germline gives CDR1 SGHRS, CDR2 YFSETQ. V was pared by 0 bases and J by 3 bases, with 4 bases between. This chain links TRBV5-1 with TRBJ2-7; D unresolved. The specimen was peripheral blood. The TCR sequence derives from a woman older than 75 with acute or convalescent COVID-19. The CDR3 DNA follows: TGCGCCAGCAGCTTGGCCAGCTACGAGCAGTACTTC. Translated, it gives CASSLASYEQYF.